Presented here are 9 T cell receptor beta chains from one specimen sequenced in a study of shared clonotypes between healthy human individuals. As defined, naive CD8 cells were CD45RO-negative and positively selected for CCR7, with terminally differentiated effector memory CD45RA+ cells excluded. Some clones are missing from TCRdb's copy, which holds only in-frame ones; the method was immunoSEQ multiplex PCR. The sample lists a few hundred thousand clones, around 95% occurring once. Sequencing was carried out using naive CD8+ T cells sorted from blood. The source is a woman aged 25 to 39 in good health.

This chain joins TRBV19 and TRBJ2-5; 11 positions match TRBD1. This CDR3 comprises 17 residues. Germline V CDR1 and CDR2: LNHDA, SQIVND (reference sequence). Losses at the gene ends were 4 bases for V and 5 bases for J; bases not matched to a gene: 12. The CDR3 loop is CASSNRLWDRGTETQYF. Written as DNA, the CDR3 is TGTGCCAGTAGTAATAGGTTGTGGGACAGGGGGACGGAGACCCAGTACTTC.

The V and J genes are TRBV7-9 and TRBJ2-1; D is perhaps TRBD2 (5 bases). V lost 5 bases and J lost 8, with 16 bases in between. Germline V CDR1 and CDR2: SEHNR, FQNEAQ (reference sequence). The CDR3 contains 14 residues. The CDR3 nucleotides read TGTGCCAGCAGCGTGGCGGGCCCTTTGGATGAGCAGTTCTTC. It yields the protein CASSVAGPLDEQFF. Using reference TRBV7-9 and TRBJ2-1 for the parts outside the CDR3, the full variable domain is DTGVSQNPRHKITKRGQNVTFRCDPISEHNRLYWYRQTLGQGPEFLTYFQNEAQLEKSRLLSDRFSAERPKGSFSTLEIQRTEQGDSAMYLCASSVAGPLDEQFFGPGTRLTVL.

This clone was seen just once. The chain carries TRBV5-1 and TRBJ2-7; D uncertain. The CDR3 covers 14 residues. Germline CDR1 is SGHRS and CDR2 is YFSETQ. Trimming removed 5 bases at V and 0 bases at J, with 12 bases between. The CDR3 protein is CASSVPTASYEQYF. The CDR3 nucleotides are TGCGCCAGCAGTGTCCCAACGGCCTCCTACGAGCAGTACTTC.

The chain employs TRBV2 and TRBJ2-7; D might be TRBD2 (5 bases). Looked up from germline, CDR1 is SNHLY and CDR2 is FYNNEI. The CDR3 runs to 15 residues. The V and J ends lost 4 bases and 0 bases respectively, with 13 bases between them. CDR3 loop: CASSVKSGSSYEQYF. The DNA of the CDR3 is TGTGCCAGCAGTGTAAAAAGCGGCAGCTCCTACGAGCAGTACTTC.

The chain employs TRBV2 and TRBJ1-2; D gene ambiguous. In germline, CDR1 is SNHLY, CDR2 FYNNEI. There are 15 residues in the CDR3. Between the trimmed V and J ends, which lost 8 bases and 6 bases, there was a span of 22 bases. CDR3 sequence (DNA): TGTGCCAGCTCTGGTACTCTATTACCCCCCGATGGCTACACCTTC. Its protein product is CASSGTLLPPDGYTF.

A note on this clone: Other DNA sequences in this sample translate to the same CDR3. The V gene is TRBV19, the J gene TRBJ2-7; the D gene is possibly TRBD1 (5 bases). The germline V and J ends were trimmed by 3 bases and 3 bases, with 9 bases remaining between them. Germline CDR1 and CDR2: LNHDA and SQIVND (reference sequence). This CDR3 has 13 amino acids. The CDR3 DNA reads TGTGCCAGTAGTATGGGGCCGGACTACGAGCAGTACTTC. Translating it yields CASSMGPDYEQYF.

The J gene is TRBJ2-7, the V gene TRBV7-9, with TRBD1 matching over 8 bases. After removal of 5 bases from V and 1 base from J, the junction contained 4 bases not matched to a gene. The CDR3 has 14 amino acids. CDR1 and CDR2 from the germline V gene are SEHNR and FQNEAQ (reference sequence). The CDR3 here is CASSPDRASYEQYF. As DNA, the CDR3 is TGTGCCAGCAGCCCGGACAGGGCATCCTACGAGCAGTACTTC. The full variable domain, rest sourced from reference TRBV7-9 and TRBJ2-7, is DTGVSQNPRHKITKRGQNVTFRCDPISEHNRLYWYRQTLGQGPEFLTYFQNEAQLEKSRLLSDRFSAERPKGSFSTLEIQRTEQGDSAMYLCASSPDRASYEQYFGPGTRLTVT.

The CDR3 reads CASSQSRDRPSEQYF. Written as DNA, the CDR3 is TGCGCCAGCAGCCAATCCAGGGACAGGCCGTCGGAGCAGTACTTC. The J gene is TRBJ2-5, the V gene TRBV4-1; 8 nucleotides agree with TRBD1. CDR1 is MGHRA and CDR2 is YSYEKL in the germline V gene. CDR3 length: 15 amino acids. V shed 2 bases and J 11 bases; nucleotides not matched to a gene: 13.

This CDR3 is CASSLNRFAYEQYF. In DNA, the CDR3 is TGTGCCAGCAGCCTAAACAGGTTTGCCTACGAGCAGTACTTC. This rearrangement joins TRBV6-1 to TRBJ2-7, with D perhaps matching TRBD1 (5 bases). Germline loops: CDR1 MNHNS, CDR2 SASEGT. CDR3 size: 14 residues. Trimming took 6 bases from V and 2 from J, leaving 14 bases between them.